The present T cell receptor (beta chain) was sequenced within a study of blood T cell repertoires in COVID-19. Trimming took 6 bases from V and 0 from J; bases not matched to a gene: 7. The CDR3 covers 15 residues. Germline lookup yields CDR1 LNHDA and CDR2 SQIVND (reference sequence). Generated by immunoSEQ multiplex PCR, the TCRdb table keeps only in-frame clones and is missing some. The sample lists around 220,000 clones, less than 90% occurring once. This clone was recorded once. This chain connects TRBV19 to TRBJ1-1, with TRBD1 matching 7 bases. This receptor was identified in a woman aged 45-65 years with acute or convalescent COVID-19. The sequenced sample was peripheral blood. CDR3 bases: TGTGCCAGTAGACGGGGACAGCTCATGAACACTGAAGCTTTCTTT. This sequence encodes CASRRGQLMNTEAFF. The full variable domain, rest sourced from reference TRBV19 and TRBJ1-1, is DGGITQSPKYLFRKEGQNVTLSCEQNLNHDAMYWYRQDPGQGLRLIYYSQIVNDFQKGDIAEGYSVSREKKESFPLTVTSAQKNPTAFYLCASRRGQLMNTEAFFGQGTRLTVV.